This T cell receptor beta chain derives from a study of shared clonotypes between healthy human individuals. Study-wide findings and caveats: The study found roughly 5.3% of naive CD4 clonotypes shared across four donors. Measured sharing among donors was expected to vary with sequencing depth. Naive subsets usually exceeded memory subsets in estimated richness.

Sequencing was performed with immunoSEQ multiplex PCR; in TCRdb, only in-frame clones are kept and a portion is missing. The data show fewer than 1 million clones, 90% to 97% seen once. Trimming removed 4 bases from V and 4 bases from J; junction bases left unmatched: 4. The germline gives CDR1 SGHNT, CDR2 YYREEE (reference sequence). The CDR3 contains 15 residues. Regarding this clone: Its target is not known.

Positive CCR7 selection of CD45RO-negative cells yielded the naive CD8 cells, and terminally differentiated effector memory CD45RA+ cells were excluded. This chain uses TRBV5-4 with TRBJ2-2; 10 bases fit TRBD2. Sequenced sample: naive CD8+ T cells sorted from blood. The receptor was isolated from a man between 25 and 39 years old in good health. CDR3 bases: TGTGCCAGCAGCCCACTAGCGGGGCTCACCGGGGAGCTGTTTTTT. It yields the protein CASSPLAGLTGELFF.